The present entry profiles one T cell receptor beta chain with its context. Trimming cost V 3 bases and J 6 bases, with 14 bases left between them. The length of the CDR3 is 14 residues. CDR1 and CDR2 (germline): SGHVS, FNYEAQ. This sample stems from a study of preoperative IRX-2 immunotherapy in early breast cancer. Generated by immunoSEQ multiplex PCR, the TCRdb table keeps only in-frame clones and is missing some. The sample carries about 38,000 clones, roughly four fifths recorded once. This sample's treatment: preoperative locoregional IRX-2 cytokine immunotherapy. Preoperative locoregional IRX-2 cytokine immunotherapy was tested in the phase Ib source study.

The sequences come from lymph node tissue, collected after IRX-2 immunotherapy. The TCR comes from a human donor with breast cancer. This chain uses TRBV7-6 with TRBJ1-1; perhaps TRBD1 as D (5 bases). The chain's CDR3 is CASSLGQGPPEAFF. The CDR3 DNA reads TGTGCCAGCAGCTTGGGGCAGGGCCCCCCTGAAGCTTTCTTT.